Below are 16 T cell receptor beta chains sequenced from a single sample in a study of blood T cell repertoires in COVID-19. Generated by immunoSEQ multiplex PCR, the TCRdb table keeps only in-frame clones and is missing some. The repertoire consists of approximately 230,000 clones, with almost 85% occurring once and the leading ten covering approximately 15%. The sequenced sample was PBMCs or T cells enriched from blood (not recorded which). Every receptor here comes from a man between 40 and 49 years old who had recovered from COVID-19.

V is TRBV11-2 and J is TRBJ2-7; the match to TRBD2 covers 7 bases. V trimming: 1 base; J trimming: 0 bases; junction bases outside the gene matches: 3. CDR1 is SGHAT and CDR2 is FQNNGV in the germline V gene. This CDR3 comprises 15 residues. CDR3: CASSLAGRGSYEQYF. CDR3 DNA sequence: TGTGCCAGCAGCTTAGCGGGGAGGGGCTCCTACGAGCAGTACTTC.

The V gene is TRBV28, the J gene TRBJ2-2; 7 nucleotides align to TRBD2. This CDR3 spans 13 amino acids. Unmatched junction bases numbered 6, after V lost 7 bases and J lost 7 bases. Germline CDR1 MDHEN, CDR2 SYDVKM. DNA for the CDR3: TGTGCCAGCAAGGTGGGGGGGTACGGGGAGCTGTTTTTT. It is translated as CASKVGGYGELFF.

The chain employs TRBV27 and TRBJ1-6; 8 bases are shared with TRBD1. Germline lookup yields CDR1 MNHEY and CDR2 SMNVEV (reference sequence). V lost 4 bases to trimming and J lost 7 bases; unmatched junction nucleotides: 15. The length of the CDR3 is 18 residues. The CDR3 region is CASSYRRPDRGGNSPLHF. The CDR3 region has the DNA TGTGCCAGCAGTTACCGCCGCCCAGACAGGGGTGGGAATTCACCCCTCCACTTT.

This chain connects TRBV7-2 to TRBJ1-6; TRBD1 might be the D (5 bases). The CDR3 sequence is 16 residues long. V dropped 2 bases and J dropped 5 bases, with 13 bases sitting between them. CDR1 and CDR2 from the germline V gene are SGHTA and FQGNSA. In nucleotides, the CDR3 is TGTGCCAGCAGCTTACCGGGCCAGGGAAATAATTCACCCCTCCACTTT. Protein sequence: CASSLPGQGNNSPLHF.

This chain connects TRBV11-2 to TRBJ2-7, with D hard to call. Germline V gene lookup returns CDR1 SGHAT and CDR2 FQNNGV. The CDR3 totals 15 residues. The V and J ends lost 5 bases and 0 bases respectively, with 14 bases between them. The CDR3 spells CASSANPGSSYEQYF. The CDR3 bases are TGTGCCAGCAGCGCCAATCCGGGTAGCTCCTACGAGCAGTACTTC.

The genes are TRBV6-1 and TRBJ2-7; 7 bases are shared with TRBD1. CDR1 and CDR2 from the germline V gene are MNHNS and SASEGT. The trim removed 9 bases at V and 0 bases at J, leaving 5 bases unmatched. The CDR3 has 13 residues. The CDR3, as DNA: TGTGCCAGTGCCGGACAGGACTCCTACGAGCAGTACTTC. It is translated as CASAGQDSYEQYF.

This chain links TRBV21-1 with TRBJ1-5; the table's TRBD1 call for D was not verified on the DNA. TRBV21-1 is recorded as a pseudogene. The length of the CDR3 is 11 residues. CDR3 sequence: CASFWGTEPHF. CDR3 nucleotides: TGTGCCAGCTTTTGGGGGACAGAGCCGCATTTT.

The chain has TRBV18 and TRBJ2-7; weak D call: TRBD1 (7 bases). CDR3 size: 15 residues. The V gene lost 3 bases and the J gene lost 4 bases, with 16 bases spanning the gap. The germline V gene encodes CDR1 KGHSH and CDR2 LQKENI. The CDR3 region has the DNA TGTGCCAGCTCACCTTTGGAGGGGGCTCAATACGAGCAGTACTTC. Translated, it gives CASSPLEGAQYEQYF.

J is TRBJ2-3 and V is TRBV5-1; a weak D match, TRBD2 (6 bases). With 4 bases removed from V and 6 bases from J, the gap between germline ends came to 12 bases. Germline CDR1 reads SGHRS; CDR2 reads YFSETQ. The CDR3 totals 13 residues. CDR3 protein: CASSSVAVDTQYF. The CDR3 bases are TGCGCCAGCAGCAGTGTAGCGGTCGATACGCAGTATTTT.

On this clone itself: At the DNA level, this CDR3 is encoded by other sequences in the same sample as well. Here the CDR3 reads CASSVAGTDTQYF. In DNA form, the CDR3 reads TGTGCCAGCAGCGTAGCCGGCACAGATACGCAGTATTTT. The V gene is TRBV9, the J gene TRBJ2-3; D not resolved. In germline, CDR1 is SGDLS, CDR2 YYNGEE. The CDR3 covers 13 residues. V was cut by 0 bases and J by 1 base, with 3 bases left in between.

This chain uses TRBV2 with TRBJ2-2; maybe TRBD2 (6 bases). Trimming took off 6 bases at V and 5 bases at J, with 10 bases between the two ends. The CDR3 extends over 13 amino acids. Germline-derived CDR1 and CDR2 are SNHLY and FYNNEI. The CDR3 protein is CASRRDPTGELFF. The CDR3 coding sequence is TGTGCCAGCAGGCGGGACCCAACCGGGGAGCTGTTTTTT.

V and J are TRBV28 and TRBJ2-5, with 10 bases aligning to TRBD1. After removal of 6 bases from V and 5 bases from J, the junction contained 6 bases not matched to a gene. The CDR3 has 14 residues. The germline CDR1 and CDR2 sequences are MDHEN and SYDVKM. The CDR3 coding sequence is TGTGCCAGCAGGTCCGGGACAGGGGCTGAGACCCAGTACTTC. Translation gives CASRSGTGAETQYF.

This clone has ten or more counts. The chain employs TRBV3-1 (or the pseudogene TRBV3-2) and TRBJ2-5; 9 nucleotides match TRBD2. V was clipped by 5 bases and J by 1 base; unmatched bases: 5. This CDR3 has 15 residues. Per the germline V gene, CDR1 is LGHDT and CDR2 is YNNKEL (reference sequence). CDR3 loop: CASSVAGAGQETQYF. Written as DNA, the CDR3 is TGTGCCAGCAGCGTAGCGGGAGCAGGCCAAGAGACCCAGTACTTC.

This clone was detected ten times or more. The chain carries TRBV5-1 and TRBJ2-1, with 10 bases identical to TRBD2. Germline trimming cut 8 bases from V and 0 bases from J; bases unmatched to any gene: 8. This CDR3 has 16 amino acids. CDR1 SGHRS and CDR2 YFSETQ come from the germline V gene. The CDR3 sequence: CASVAGGSSSYNEQFF. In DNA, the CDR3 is TGCGCCAGTGTAGCGGGGGGTTCCAGCTCCTACAATGAGCAGTTCTTC.

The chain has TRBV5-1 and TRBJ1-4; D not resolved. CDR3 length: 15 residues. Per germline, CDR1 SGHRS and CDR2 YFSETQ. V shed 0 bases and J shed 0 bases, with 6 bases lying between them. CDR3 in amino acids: CASSLVRATNEKLFF. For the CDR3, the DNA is TGCGCCAGCAGCTTGGTCCGCGCAACTAATGAAAAACTGTTTTTT.

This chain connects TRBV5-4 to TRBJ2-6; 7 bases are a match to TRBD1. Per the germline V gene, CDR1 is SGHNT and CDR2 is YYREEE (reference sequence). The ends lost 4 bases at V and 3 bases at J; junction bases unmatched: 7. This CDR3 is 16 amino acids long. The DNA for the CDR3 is TGTGCCAGCAGCGACGACAGGGCCCGTGGGGCCAACGTCCTGACTTTC. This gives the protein CASSDDRARGANVLTF.